The 4 T cell receptor beta chains in this list originate from one sample, sequenced in a study of human T cells and chemical hapten exposure (dated by TCRdb to 2020 to 2022). Libraries were prepared through RACE. Sequencing was carried out with a NextSeq 500. The public reads were quality trimmed at Q25 with fastp and then assembled into clones with MiXCR by TCRdb, keeping productive beta chains. Each CDR3 protein gets just one entry, which takes the most common genes and DNA from the rows behind it. The sample table lists 90,000 or so distinct CDR3 sequences, 7.5% to 9.5% of them with a count of one. The ten largest clones add up to approximately 2.4% of the sample. The time point tag for this specimen amounts to: pre-sensitization, week 0. Read against the paper, the sample's treatment or condition label means: therapeutic diphenylcyclopropenone sensitization with weekly scalp DPC. The starting material was whole blood, obtained in connection with sensitization to the hapten diphenylcyclopropenone (DPC). The receptors derive from a man aged 35-49 years with alopecia areata. Some clones in this sample may be carry-over from other donors' samples.

This clonotype was seen ten or more times. The V gene is TRBV9, the J gene TRBJ1-2; no reliable D call. From germline, CDR1 is SGDLS and CDR2 YYNGEE. The CDR3 is 15 residues long. V gave up 3 bases and J gave up 4 bases, with 16 bases separating them. The CDR3 spells CASSEDPKVSYGYTF. In DNA form, the CDR3 reads TGTGCCAGCAGCGAAGACCCGAAGGTTAGCTATGGCTACACCTTC.

This clonotype was picked up a small number of times. The chain combines TRBV7-2 with TRBJ2-2; 9 nucleotides match TRBD2. The J segment lost 2 bases and the V segment lost 8 bases, leaving 6 bases of the junction unmatched. Looked up from germline, CDR1 is SGHTA and CDR2 is FQGNSA. CDR3 length equals 15 residues. The CDR3 nucleotides read TGTGCCAGCGGTAGCGGGAGCGCTAACACCGGGGAGCTGTTTTTT. Translation gives CASGSGSANTGELFF. The full variable domain, its missing parts supplied by reference TRBV7-2 and TRBJ2-2, is GAGVSQSPSNKVTEKGKDVELRCDPISGHTALYWYRQSLGQGLEFLIYFQGNSAPDKSGLPSDRFSAERTGGSVSTLTIQRTQQEDSAVYLCASGSGSANTGELFFGEGSRLTVL.

This clonotype has a handful of counts. V gene TRBV25-1 combines with J gene TRBJ2-2, with 9 bases that match TRBD1. The CDR3 extends over 16 amino acids. Germline-derived CDR1 and CDR2 are MGHDK and SYGVNS. V lost 5 bases to trimming and J lost 1 base; unmatched junction nucleotides: 5. The CDR3 DNA is TGTGCCAGCAGTTCCTGGGGACAGGGGAACACCGGGGAGCTGTTTTTT. Encoded protein: CASSSWGQGNTGELFF.

This chain joins TRBV25-1 and TRBJ1-1, with D possibly being TRBD1 (5 bases). Germline CDR1 reads MGHDK; CDR2 reads SYGVNS. The CDR3 has 14 amino acids. V was pared by 4 bases and J by 5 bases, with 14 bases between. The CDR3 DNA follows: TGTGCCAGCAGTGCTACAGGAGGAGGAACTGAAGCTTTCTTT. Residues: CASSATGGGTEAFF.